Below, one T cell receptor beta chain is given with its context. Antigen unknown. Thyroid ultrasound, orbital computed tomography, clinical symptoms, and serum thyroxine and TRAb underpinned diagnoses. This sample is part of a study of T cells in Graves' hyperthyroidism and ophthalmopathy. Overall study findings and caveats: Among thyroid clonotypes expanded above 0.001, most also appeared in blood.

CDR1 is MRHNA and CDR2 is SNTAGT in the germline V gene. The CDR3 covers 15 residues. Losses at the gene ends were 7 bases for V and 5 bases for J; bases not matched to a gene: 11. Amplified TCR beta CDR3 regions came from RNA transcripts. First-round RT-PCR targeting the TCR CDR3 was performed with the HTBI primer set. TCRdb fed the multiplex PCR reads into MiXCR, producing one record per CDR3 protein. The sample shows 480,000 or so distinct CDR3 sequences, 46% of them seen only once. The receptor comes from an adult woman with Graves' disease, either hyperthyroidism or ophthalmopathy (not recorded which). The V gene is TRBV6-4, the J gene TRBJ1-5; 7 nucleotides align to TRBD1. The specimen was peripheral blood or thyroid tissue (not recorded which). This chain's CDR3 is CASNTGERRYQPQHF. CDR3 nucleotides: TGTGCCAGCAATACAGGGGAAAGGCGGTATCAGCCCCAGCATTTT.